This T cell receptor (beta chain) was identified in a study of CD8 T cells in ankylosing spondylitis (dated by TCRdb to the late 2010s). For context, the study as a whole: The study profiled T cell receptor beta repertoires in healthy donors and ankylosing spondylitis patients to find disease-linked TCR variants. The full study cohort was made up of 25 ankylosing spondylitis patients and roughly 98 healthy donors. Peripheral blood samples were taken, and synovial fluid was additionally collected from ankylosing spondylitis patients. What the authors observed across the whole study: A TCR beta motif made up of several highly homologous amino acid variants appeared to be characteristic of blood from ankylosing spondylitis patients. Some motif variants were previously reported in synovial fluid and blood of reactive arthritis patients, suggesting common disease-initiation mechanisms. The disease-linked clones were reported to be significantly enriched in matched synovial fluid samples from ankylosing spondylitis patients. The disease-linked clones had a CD8+ phenotype and were found at relatively low frequencies in peripheral blood.

This clonotype was seen a handful of times. Its target antigen remains unknown. Base qualities are not provided; no much larger clone lies one nucleotide away. Trimming accounts for 0 bases at V and 7 bases at J, while the number of junction bases matched to no gene is 12. The germline V gene encodes CDR1 LGHNA and CDR2 YSLEER. The CDR3 measures 17 amino acids from cysteine to phenylalanine. Left in the record is the CDR3 DNA by itself, 51 bases read in frame from the first base. This sample was sequenced with an Illumina HiSeq 2500. Quantitative 5'-RACE with molecular barcodes was the method used to prepare the TCR beta libraries. Turning to the authors' computational methods: Disease-linked TCR variants were identified with a new computational method built on a probabilistic model of VDJ rearrangement. TCRdb trimmed public reads at Q25 via fastp, called clones via MiXCR and kept in-frame beta chains. Identical CDR3 protein sequences are pooled into one entry, listed with their most common genes and DNA. TCRdb, rather than the study authors, made the V and J calls. The table for this sample lists 200,000 to 250,000 distinct CDR3 sequences; approximately 20% of them were counted only once. The top ten clones comprise more than 40% of the sample.

The V gene is TRBV4-3 and the J gene is TRBJ2-7, with 10 middle bases fitting TRBD2. The clonotype comes from a male donor with ankylosing spondylitis. The sequenced material came from blood, either unsorted or a sorted T cell fraction (not recorded which). The CDR3 reads as follows: CASSQELAGLAVLEQYF. The base sequence is TGCGCCAGCAGCCAAGAACTAGCGGGATTGGCCGTACTTGAGCAGTACTTC.